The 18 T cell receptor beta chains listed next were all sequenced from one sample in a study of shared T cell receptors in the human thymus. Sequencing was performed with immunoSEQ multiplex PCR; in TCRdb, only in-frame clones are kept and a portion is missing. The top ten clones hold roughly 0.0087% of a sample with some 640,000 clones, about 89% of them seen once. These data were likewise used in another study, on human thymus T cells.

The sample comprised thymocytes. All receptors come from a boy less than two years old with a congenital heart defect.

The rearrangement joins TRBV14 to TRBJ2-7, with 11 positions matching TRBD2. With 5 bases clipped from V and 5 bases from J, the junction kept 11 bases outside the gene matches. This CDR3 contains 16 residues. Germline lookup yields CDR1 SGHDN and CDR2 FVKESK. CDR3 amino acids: CASSLIAGGPGHEQYF. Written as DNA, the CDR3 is TGTGCCAGCAGCTTAATAGCGGGGGGGCCGGGCCACGAGCAGTACTTC.

DNA of the CDR3: TGCGCCAGCAGCTTTGGGGCAGGGTACAGAAACTATGGCTACACCTTC. Amino acid sequence: CASSFGAGYRNYGYTF. The rearrangement joins TRBV5-1 to TRBJ1-2; TRBD1 might be the D (5 bases). V lost 2 bases and J 2 bases, leaving 16 bases between the germline ends. Germline V gene data show CDR1 as SGHRS and CDR2 as YFSETQ. CDR3 size: 16 residues.

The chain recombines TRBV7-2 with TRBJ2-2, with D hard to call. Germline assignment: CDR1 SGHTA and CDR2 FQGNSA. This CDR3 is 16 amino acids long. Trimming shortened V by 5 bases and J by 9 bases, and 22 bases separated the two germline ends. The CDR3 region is CASSPSQRPESRELFF. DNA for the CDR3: TGTGCCAGCAGCCCTTCTCAGCGACCCGAGTCGAGGGAGCTGTTTTTT.

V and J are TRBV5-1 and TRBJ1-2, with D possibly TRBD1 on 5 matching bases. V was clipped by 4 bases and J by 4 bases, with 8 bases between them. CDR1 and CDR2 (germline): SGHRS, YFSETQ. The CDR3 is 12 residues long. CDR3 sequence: CASSPGLYGYTF. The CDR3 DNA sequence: TGCGCCAGCAGCCCGGGACTCTATGGCTACACCTTC.

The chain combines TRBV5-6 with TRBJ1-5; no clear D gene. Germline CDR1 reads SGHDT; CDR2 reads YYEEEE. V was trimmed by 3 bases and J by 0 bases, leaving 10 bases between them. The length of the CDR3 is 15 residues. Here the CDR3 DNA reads TGTGCCAGCAGCTCCAAACCCTATAGCAATCAGCCCCAGCATTTT. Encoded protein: CASSSKPYSNQPQHF.

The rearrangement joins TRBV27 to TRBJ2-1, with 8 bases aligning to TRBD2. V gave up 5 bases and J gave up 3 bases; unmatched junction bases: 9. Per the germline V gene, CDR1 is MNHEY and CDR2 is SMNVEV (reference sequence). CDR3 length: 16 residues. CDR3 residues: CASSIQRGLFYNEQFF. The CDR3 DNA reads TGTGCCAGCAGTATCCAGCGGGGGCTATTCTACAATGAGCAGTTCTTC.

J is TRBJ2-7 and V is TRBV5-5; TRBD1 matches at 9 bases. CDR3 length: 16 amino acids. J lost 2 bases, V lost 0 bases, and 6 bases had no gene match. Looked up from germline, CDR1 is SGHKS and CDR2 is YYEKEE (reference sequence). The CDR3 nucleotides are TGTGCCAGCAGCTTGGGGGCCCGGGACAGGGCCTACGAGCAGTACTTC. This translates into CASSLGARDRAYEQYF.

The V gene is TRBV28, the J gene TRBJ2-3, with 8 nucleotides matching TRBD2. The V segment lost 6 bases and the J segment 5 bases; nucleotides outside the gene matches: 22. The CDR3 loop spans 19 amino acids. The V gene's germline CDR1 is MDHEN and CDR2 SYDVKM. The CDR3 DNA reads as TGTGCCAGCAGCCGAAGGAGAGGGCCCCGGGAGGGCGTTGGAGATACGCAGTATTTT. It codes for CASSRRRGPREGVGDTQYF.

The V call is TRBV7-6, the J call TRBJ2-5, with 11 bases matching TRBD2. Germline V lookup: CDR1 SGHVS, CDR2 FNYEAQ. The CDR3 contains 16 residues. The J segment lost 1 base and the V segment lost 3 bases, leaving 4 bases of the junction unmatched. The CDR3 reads CASSFRLAGRQETQYF. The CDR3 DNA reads TGTGCCAGCAGCTTCCGACTAGCGGGGCGCCAAGAGACCCAGTACTTC. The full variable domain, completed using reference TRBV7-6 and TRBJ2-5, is GAGVSQSPRYKVTKRGQDVALRCDPISGHVSLYWYRQALGQGPEFLTYFNYEAQQDKSGLPNDRFSAERPEGSISTLTIQRTEQRDSAMYRCASSFRLAGRQETQYFGPGTRLLVL.

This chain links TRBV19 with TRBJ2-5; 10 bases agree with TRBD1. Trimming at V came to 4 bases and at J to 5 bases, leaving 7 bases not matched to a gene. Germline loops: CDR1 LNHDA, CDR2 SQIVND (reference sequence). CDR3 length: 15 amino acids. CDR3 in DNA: TGTGCCAGTAGTACGAGACAGGGGGCATGGGAGACCCAGTACTTC. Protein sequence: CASSTRQGAWETQYF.

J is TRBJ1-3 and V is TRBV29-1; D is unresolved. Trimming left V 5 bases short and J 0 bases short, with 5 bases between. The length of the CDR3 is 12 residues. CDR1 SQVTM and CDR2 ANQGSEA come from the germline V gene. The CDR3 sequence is CSVSGSGNTIYF. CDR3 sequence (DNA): TGCAGCGTTAGCGGCTCTGGAAACACCATATATTTT.

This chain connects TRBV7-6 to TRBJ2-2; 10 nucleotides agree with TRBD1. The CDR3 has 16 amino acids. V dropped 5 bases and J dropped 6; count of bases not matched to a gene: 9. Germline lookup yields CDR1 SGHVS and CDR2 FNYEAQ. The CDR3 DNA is TGTGCCAGCAGCGTCGGGGACAGGGGAGAGCCCGGGGAGCTGTTTTTT. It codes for CASSVGDRGEPGELFF.

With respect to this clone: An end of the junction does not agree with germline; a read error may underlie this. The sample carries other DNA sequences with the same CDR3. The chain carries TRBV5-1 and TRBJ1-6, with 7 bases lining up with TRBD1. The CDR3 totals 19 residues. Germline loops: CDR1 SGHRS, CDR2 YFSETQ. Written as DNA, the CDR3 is TGCGCCAGCAGCTTGGCTACCGGGACAGAGGGTCTCTATAATTCCCCCCTCCACTTT. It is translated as CASSLATGTEGLYNSPLHF.

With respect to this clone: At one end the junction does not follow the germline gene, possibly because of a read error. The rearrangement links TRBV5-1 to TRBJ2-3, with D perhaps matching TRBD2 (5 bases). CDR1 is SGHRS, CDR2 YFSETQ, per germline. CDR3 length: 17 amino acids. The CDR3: CTSSLFMGTEGTDTQYF. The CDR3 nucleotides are TGCACCAGCAGCTTGTTCATGGGAACGGAGGGCACAGATACGCAGTATTTT.

CDR3 protein: CAIRRTGYTGANVLTF. CDR3 nucleotide sequence: TGTGCCATCCGCCGGACAGGGTATACTGGGGCCAACGTCCTGACTTTC. The chain couples TRBV10-3 to TRBJ2-6; 8 nucleotides agree with TRBD1. The CDR3 consists of 16 residues. Germline CDR1 and CDR2: ENHRY and SYGVKD. V shed 8 bases, J shed 2 bases, and the junction held 8 bases outside the gene matches.

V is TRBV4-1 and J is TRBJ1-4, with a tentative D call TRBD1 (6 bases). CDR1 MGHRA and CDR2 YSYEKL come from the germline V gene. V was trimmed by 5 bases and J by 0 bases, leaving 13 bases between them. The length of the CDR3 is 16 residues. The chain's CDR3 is CASSGRRGSTNEKLFF. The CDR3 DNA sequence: TGCGCCAGCAGCGGGCGCAGGGGCTCAACTAATGAAAAACTGTTTTTT.

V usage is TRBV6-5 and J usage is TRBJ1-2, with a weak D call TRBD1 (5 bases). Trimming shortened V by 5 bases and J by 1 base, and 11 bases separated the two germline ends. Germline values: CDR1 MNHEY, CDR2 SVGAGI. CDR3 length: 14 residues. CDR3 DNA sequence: TGTGCCAGCAGTAAGCAGGGTCTTAACTATGGCTACACCTTC. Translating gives CASSKQGLNYGYTF.

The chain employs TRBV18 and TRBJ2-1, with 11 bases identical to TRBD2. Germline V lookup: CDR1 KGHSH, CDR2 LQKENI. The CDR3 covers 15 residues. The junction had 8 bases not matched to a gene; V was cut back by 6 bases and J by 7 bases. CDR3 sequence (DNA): TGTGCCAGCTCCCTGAGTAGCGGGGGGGCGAATGAGCAGTTCTTC. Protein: CASSLSSGGANEQFF.